The clone carrying this T cell receptor (beta chain) was observed many times. Based on clinical symptoms, serum thyroxine and TRAb, thyroid ultrasound and orbital computed tomography, diagnoses were reached. There were TCR beta CDR3 regions amplified from RNA transcripts. Carried out on the TCR CDR3, a first-round RT-PCR used the HTBI primer set. Via MiXCR, TCRdb re-called the multiplex PCR reads, giving one row per CDR3 protein. The sample includes under 800,000 distinct CDR3 sequences, 14% of them seen just once. J was trimmed by 9 bases and V by 5 bases; bases with no gene match: 9. Germline CDR1 and CDR2: SGHTA and FQGNSA. CDR3 length: 15 amino acids. This sample was taken from a study of T cells in Graves' hyperthyroidism and ophthalmopathy.

The sequence came from a woman in her late teens or twenties with Graves' hyperthyroidism. The rearrangement uses TRBV7-2 and TRBJ2-1; 11 bases are shared with TRBD2. The specimen sequenced was blood. This CDR3 reads CASSRISGRAGEQFF. In nucleotides, the CDR3 is TGTGCCAGCAGCCGGATTAGCGGGAGGGCCGGTGAGCAGTTCTTC.